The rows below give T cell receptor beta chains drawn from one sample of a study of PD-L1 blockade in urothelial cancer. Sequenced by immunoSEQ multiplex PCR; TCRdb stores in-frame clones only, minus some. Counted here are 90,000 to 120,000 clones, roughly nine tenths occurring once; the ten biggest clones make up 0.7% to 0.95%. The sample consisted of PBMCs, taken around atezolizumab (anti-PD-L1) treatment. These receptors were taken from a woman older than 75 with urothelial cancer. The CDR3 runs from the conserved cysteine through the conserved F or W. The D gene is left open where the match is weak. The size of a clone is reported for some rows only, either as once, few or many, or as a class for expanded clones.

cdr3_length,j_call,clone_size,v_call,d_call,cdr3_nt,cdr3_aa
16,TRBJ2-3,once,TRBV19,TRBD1,TGTGCCAGTAGGTTCGGGATTAGGGGGCTTGGAGATACGCAGTATTTT,CASRFGIRGLGDTQYF
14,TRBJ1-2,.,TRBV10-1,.,TGCGCCAGCAGTGGGGAGACAGGACTCTATGGCTACACCTTC,CASSGETGLYGYTF
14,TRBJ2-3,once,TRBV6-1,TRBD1,TGTGCCAGCAGTGCGGACAGGGGGACGGATACGCAGTATTTT,CASSADRGTDTQYF
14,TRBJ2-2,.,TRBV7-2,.,TGTGCCAGCGGGGACTTCTTGAACACCGGGGAGCTGTTTTTT,CASGDFLNTGELFF
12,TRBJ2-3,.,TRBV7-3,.,TGTGCCAGCAGTGAAGACGGGGATACGCAGTATTTT,CASSEDGDTQYF
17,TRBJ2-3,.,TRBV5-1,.,TGCGCCAGCAGCTCCGGCCGGGAGCGGAACGGCACAGATACGCAGTATTTT,CASSSGRERNGTDTQYF
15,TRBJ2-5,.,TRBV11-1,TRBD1,TGTGCCAGCAGACCCCCGGGACAGGGGAGAGAGACCCAGTACTTC,CASRPPGQGRETQYF
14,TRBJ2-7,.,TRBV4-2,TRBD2,TGTGCCAGCAGCGAAATCGGGAGGGCCCACGAGCAGTACTTC,CASSEIGRAHEQYF
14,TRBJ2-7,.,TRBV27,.,TGTGCCAGCAGTTTAAACAGGTTTTCCTACGAGCAGTACTTC,CASSLNRFSYEQYF
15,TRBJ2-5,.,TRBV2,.,TGTGCCAGCAGCGCCTCCCCCAGCGCGAGGGAGACCCAGTACTTC,CASSASPSARETQYF
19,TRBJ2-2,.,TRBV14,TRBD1,TGTGCCAGCAGCCCCATAGGAGGGGGACAGGGAGGACGCACCGGGGAGCTGTTTTTT,CASSPIGGGQGGRTGELFF
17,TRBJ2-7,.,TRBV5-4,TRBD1,TGTGCCAGCAGCTTGAGGGGGCAGACGATCTTCTCCTACGAGCAGTACTTC,CASSLRGQTIFSYEQYF
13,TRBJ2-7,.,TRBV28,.,TGTGCCAGCAGTTTCGGGGGTACCTACGAGCAGTACTTC,CASSFGGTYEQYF
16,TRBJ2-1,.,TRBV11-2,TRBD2,TGTGCCAGCAGCTCCGTGGCGGGAGGGCTGGACAATGAGCAGTTCTTC,CASSSVAGGLDNEQFF
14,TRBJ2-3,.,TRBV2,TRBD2,TGTGCCAGCAGGGAGCGGGACCACACAGATACGCAGTATTTT,CASRERDHTDTQYF
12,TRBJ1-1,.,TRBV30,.,TGTGCCTGGAGTGTGGCGAACACTGAAGCTTTCTTT,CAWSVANTEAFF
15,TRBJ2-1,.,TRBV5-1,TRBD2,TGCGCCAGCAGCTTAGGCGGGAGTTCCTACAATGAGCAGTTCTTC,CASSLGGSSYNEQFF
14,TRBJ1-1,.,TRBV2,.,TGTGCCAGCAGTGAACAGGGGCAGGGGACTGAAGCTTTCTTT,CASSEQGQGTEAFF
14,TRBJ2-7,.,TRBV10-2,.,TGCGCCAGCAGTGAGTCTGGCTCCCTCTACGAGCAGTACTTC,CASSESGSLYEQYF
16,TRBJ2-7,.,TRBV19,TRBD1,TGTGCCAGTGGAATTCGCCGGGGACAGGGGTCCTACGAGCAGTACTTC,CASGIRRGQGSYEQYF
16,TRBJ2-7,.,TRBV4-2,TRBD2,TGTGCCAGCAGCCAGGAACTAGCGGGAGTTCACTACGAGCAGTACTTC,CASSQELAGVHYEQYF
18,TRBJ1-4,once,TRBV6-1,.,TGTGCCAGCAGTGAAGTTGTAGGGGAGGGAGCAACTAATGAAAAACTGTTTTTT,CASSEVVGEGATNEKLFF
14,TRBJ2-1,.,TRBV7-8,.,TGTGCCAGCAGCTCCCTTCGCTCCTACAATGAGCAGTTCTTC,CASSSLRSYNEQFF
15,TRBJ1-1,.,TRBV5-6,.,TGTGCCAGCAGCCTCCGGGACACGAGGAACACTGAAGCTTTCTTT,CASSLRDTRNTEAFF
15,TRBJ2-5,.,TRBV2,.,TGTGCCAGCAGTGAAGCGGGAGGGGGCCAAGAGACCCAGTACTTC,CASSEAGGGQETQYF
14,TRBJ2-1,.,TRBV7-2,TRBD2,TGTGCCAGCAACGACCGGACTAGCGGGAATGAGCAGTTCTTC,CASNDRTSGNEQFF
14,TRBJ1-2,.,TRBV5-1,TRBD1,TGCGCCAGCAGCTTGGGGGACAGTAACTATGGCTACACCTTC,CASSLGDSNYGYTF
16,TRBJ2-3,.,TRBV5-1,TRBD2,TGCGCCAGCAGCCAGACGACTAGCGGGGGCGTAGATACGCAGTATTTT,CASSQTTSGGVDTQYF
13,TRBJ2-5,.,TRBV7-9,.,TGTGCCAGCAGCTTAAGGGGCCGGGAGACCCAGTACTTC,CASSLRGRETQYF
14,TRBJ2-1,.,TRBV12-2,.,TGTGCAAGTCGCGCCCGAGGGGGAGACAATGAGCAGTTCTTC,CASRARGGDNEQFF
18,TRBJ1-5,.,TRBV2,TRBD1,TGTGCCAGCAGTGATCCCCCATTTCAGGGGGCTTCGAATCAGCCCCAGCATTTT,CASSDPPFQGASNQPQHF
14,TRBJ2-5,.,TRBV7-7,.,TGTGCCAGCAGCTTAACCCCGGGAAAAGAGACCCAGTACTTC,CASSLTPGKETQYF
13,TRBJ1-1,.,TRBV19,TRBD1,TGTGCCAGTAGCCAGGACAGGGGCACTGAAGCTTTCTTT,CASSQDRGTEAFF
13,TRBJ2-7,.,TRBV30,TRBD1,TGTGCCTGGAGGGTCAGGGGGTCGAGCGAGCAGTACTTC,CAWRVRGSSEQYF
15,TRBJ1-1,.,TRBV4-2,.,TGTGCCAGCAGCCAAGAAAAGACGCGGCCAGGGAGGGCTTTCTTT,CASSQEKTRPGRAFF
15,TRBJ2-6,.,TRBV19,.,TGTGCCAGTAGTATGGTCGGGGCTGGGGCCAACGTCCTGACTTTC,CASSMVGAGANVLTF
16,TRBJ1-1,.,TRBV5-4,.,TGTGCCAGCAGCTCGACAGGATCCCACATGAACACTGAAGCTTTCTTT,CASSSTGSHMNTEAFF
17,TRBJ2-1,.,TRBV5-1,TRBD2,TGCGCCAGCAGCTTGGCCCTGACTAGCGGGAACTACAATGAGCAGTTCTTC,CASSLALTSGNYNEQFF
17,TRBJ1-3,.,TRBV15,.,TGTGCCACCAGCAGCCGGTTACAGGGCCCCTCTGGAAACACCATATATTTT,CATSSRLQGPSGNTIYF
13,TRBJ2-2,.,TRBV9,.,TGTGCCAGCAGCGGTAGTGACACCGGGGAGCTGTTTTTT,CASSGSDTGELFF
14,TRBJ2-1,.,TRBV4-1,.,TGCGCCAGCAGCCTCGGACAGTCTTACAATGAGCAGTTCTTC,CASSLGQSYNEQFF
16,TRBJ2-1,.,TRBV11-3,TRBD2,TGTGCCAGCAGCCTCCGGACTAGCGGGACCTACAATGAGCAGTTCTTC,CASSLRTSGTYNEQFF
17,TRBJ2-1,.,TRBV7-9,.,.,CASSLRAGRRSYNEQFF
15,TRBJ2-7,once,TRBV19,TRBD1,TGTGCCAGTAGTCCAGGACAGGGCGTGCGCTACGAGCAGTACTTC,CASSPGQGVRYEQYF
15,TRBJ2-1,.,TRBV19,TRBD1,TGTGCCAGTAGTACGGACAGGGGGCGATCTTACGAGCAGTTCTTC,CASSTDRGRSYEQFF
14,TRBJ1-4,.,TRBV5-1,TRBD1,TGCGCCAGCAGGACGGGACAGCCTAATGAAAAACTGTTTTTT,CASRTGQPNEKLFF
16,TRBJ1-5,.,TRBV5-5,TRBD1,TGTGCCAGCAGTCCCACAGGGGACAGCCGCAATCAGCCCCAGCATTTT,CASSPTGDSRNQPQHF